A single sample gave rise to the 7 T cell receptor beta chains below, sequenced in a study of CD8 T cells in ankylosing spondylitis. TCRdb re-derived calls from the 5' RACE reads in MiXCR, one entry per CDR3 protein. The table has 150,000 to 200,000 distinct CDR3 sequences, roughly 18% seen once. Sequencing was performed on blood, either unsorted or a sorted T cell fraction (not recorded which). The receptors were gathered from a male donor aged 10-29 years with ankylosing spondylitis or in good health (not recorded which).

This clonotype was seen at least ten times. The chain uses TRBV25-1 and TRBJ1-2; the D gene is possibly TRBD1 (5 bases). With 6 bases removed from V and 7 bases from J, the gap between germline ends came to 18 bases. The CDR3 is made up of 14 amino acids. Germline CDR1 is MGHDK and CDR2 is SYGVNS. The CDR3 is CASSLPGGFAGYTF. CDR3 DNA: TGTGCCAGCAGCCTCCCCGGGGGTTTTGCTGGCTACACCTTC.

Many counts were recorded for this clonotype. V usage is TRBV20-1 and J usage is TRBJ2-1; 11 bases agree with TRBD2. V was pared by 6 bases and J by 3 bases, with 10 bases of the junction left unmatched. From germline, CDR1 is DFQATT and CDR2 SNEGSKA (reference sequence). This CDR3 has 16 amino acids. CDR3 sequence reads: CSARGILAGDYNEQFF. The CDR3 DNA follows: TGCAGTGCCCGAGGGATACTAGCGGGGGACTACAATGAGCAGTTCTTC.

This chain joins TRBV6-5 and TRBJ2-2, with 12 positions matching TRBD2. The V and J ends lost 5 bases and 5 bases, in that order; junction bases with no gene match: 9. This CDR3 spans 17 amino acids. Germline lookup yields CDR1 MNHEY and CDR2 SVGAGI. CDR3 sequence (DNA): TGTGCCAGCAGTCTAGGTACCGGGACTAGCGGGACCGGGGAGCTGTTTTTT. This gives the protein CASSLGTGTSGTGELFF.

This clonotype was counted at least ten times. The V and J genes are TRBV7-9 and TRBJ2-3; TRBD1 matches 9 bases. Germline CDR1 reads SEHNR; CDR2 reads FQNEAQ (reference sequence). The CDR3 is 15 residues long. Trimming at V came to 5 bases and at J to 6 bases, leaving 9 bases not matched to a gene. The CDR3 here is CASSLRDREVDTQYF. For the CDR3, the DNA is TGTGCCAGCAGCCTTAGGGACAGGGAGGTGGATACGCAGTATTTT.

This clonotype was counted at least ten times. The chain has TRBV6-2 or TRBV6-3 and TRBJ2-2; D is unclear. V was cut by 8 bases and J by 6 bases, with 10 bases left in between. The germline V gene has CDR1 MNHEY and CDR2 SVGEGT. This CDR3 contains 12 residues. The CDR3 DNA follows: TGTGCCAGCTTACGGCTTGCCGGGGAGCTGTTTTTT. Translation gives CASLRLAGELFF.

This clonotype was seen ten or more times. The rearrangement uses TRBV5-1 and TRBJ2-1; TRBD2 aligns across 10 bases. Per germline, CDR1 SGHRS and CDR2 YFSETQ. The CDR3 has 14 residues. With V trimmed by 2 bases and J by 11 bases, 7 bases remained unmatched. The CDR3 sequence is CASSFGLAERKQFF. The CDR3 coding sequence is TGCGCCAGCAGCTTCGGACTAGCGGAGAGAAAGCAGTTCTTC. Complete variable domain (other parts from reference TRBV5-1 and TRBJ2-1): KAGVTQTPRYLIKTRGQQVTLSCSPISGHRSVSWYQQTPGQGLQFLFEYFSETQRNKGNFPGRFSGRQFSNSRSEMNVSTLELGDSALYLCASSFGLAERKQFFGPGTRLTVL.

This clonotype was observed many times. The chain couples TRBV20-1 to TRBJ2-2; 7 nucleotides line up with TRBD1. Germline V gene data show CDR1 as DFQATT and CDR2 as SNEGSKA (reference sequence). The length of the CDR3 is 15 residues. V dropped 0 bases and J dropped 7; count of bases not matched to a gene: 8. This CDR3 reads CSARDLEGAVGELFF. CDR3 sequence (DNA): TGCAGTGCTAGAGATCTTGAGGGGGCGGTCGGGGAGCTGTTTTTT.